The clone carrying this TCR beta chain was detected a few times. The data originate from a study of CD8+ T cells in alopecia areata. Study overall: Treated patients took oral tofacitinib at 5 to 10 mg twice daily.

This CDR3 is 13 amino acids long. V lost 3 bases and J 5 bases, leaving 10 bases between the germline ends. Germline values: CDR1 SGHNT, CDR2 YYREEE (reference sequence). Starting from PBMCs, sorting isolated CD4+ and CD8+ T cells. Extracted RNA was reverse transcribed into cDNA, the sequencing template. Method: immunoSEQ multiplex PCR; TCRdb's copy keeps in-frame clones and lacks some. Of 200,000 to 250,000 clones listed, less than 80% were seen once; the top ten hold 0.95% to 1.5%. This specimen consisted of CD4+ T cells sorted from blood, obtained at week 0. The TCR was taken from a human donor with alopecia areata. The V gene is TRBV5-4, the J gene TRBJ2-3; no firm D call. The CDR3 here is CASSSDLGDTQYF. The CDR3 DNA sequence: TGTGCCAGCAGCTCGGACCTCGGAGATACGCAGTATTTT. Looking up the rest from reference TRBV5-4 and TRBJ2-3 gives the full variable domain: ETGVTQSPTHLIKTRGQQVTLRCSSQSGHNTVSWYQQALGQGPQFIFQYYREEENGRGNFPPRFSGLQFPNYSSELNVNALELDDSALYLCASSSDLGDTQYFGPGTRLTVL.